This TCR beta chain was identified during a study of T cell repertoires in cytomegalovirus infection. TCRdb independently ran MiXCR on the reads; one entry per CDR3 protein. The sample yields approximately 50,000 distinct CDR3 sequences, over 15% seen once. With regard to this clonotype: Antigen specificity is unknown.

Whole-study findings and limits: Cumulative public TCR beta family frequency identified CMV carriers with the relevant HLA.

The CDR3 runs 15 residues. Between the trimmed V and J ends, which lost 4 bases and 4 bases, there was a span of 17 bases. Sequencing used CD8+ T cells from cultured PBMCs, obtained from culture after CMV antigen stimulation. The receptor comes from a human donor in good health (CMV status not recorded). Some clones in this sample may be carry-over from other donors' samples. The chain is built from TRBV12-3 or TRBV12-4 and TRBJ2-7; D might be TRBD1 (6 bases). The CDR3 here is CASSSPDSTTYEQYF. CDR3 bases: TGTGCCAGCAGTTCCCCGGACAGTACAACTTACGAGCAGTACTTC.